This T cell receptor beta chain is drawn from a study of neurological immune-mediated disorders. 5'RACE employing 10-nucleotide random UMIs yielded the cDNA. Each CDR3 protein gets one entry after TCRdb re-called the 5' RACE reads with MiXCR. The data hold around 70,000 distinct CDR3 sequences, with roughly 5% observed a single time. In germline, CDR1 is SGHRS, CDR2 YFSETQ. The CDR3 length is 17 residues. V shed 0 bases, J shed 0 bases, and the junction held 4 bases outside the gene matches. This clonotype was observed at least ten times. V usage is TRBV5-1 and J usage is TRBJ2-2; 8 bases match TRBD2. The specimen sequenced was PBMCs. The TCR comes from a woman in her 30s with multiple sclerosis. DNA for the CDR3: TGCGCCAGCAGCTTGGACCGTAGCGGGGCGAACACCGGGGAGCTGTTTTTT. It encodes CASSLDRSGANTGELFF. The full variable domain, in which reference TRBV5-1 and TRBJ2-2 provide the parts outside the CDR3, is KAGVTQTPRYLIKTRGQQVTLSCSPISGHRSVSWYQQTPGQGLQFLFEYFSETQRNKGNFPGRFSGRQFSNSRSEMNVSTLELGDSALYLCASSLDRSGANTGELFFGEGSRLTVL.